This T cell receptor beta chain originates from a study of blood T cell repertoires in COVID-19. Across the whole study: Both acute and convalescent COVID-19 samples were obtained from the United States, Italy and Spain. PBMCs, B-cell-depleted T cells, or T cells were the source of the cDNA or gDNA that made up the material.

Under the authors' procedure: How many nucleated cells were present was estimated from reference gene primer amplification. TCRdb's table, derived via immunoSEQ multiplex PCR, lists solely in-frame clones and lacks some. Clone size and V and J calls were adopted from that table, with D and trimming inferred from the DNA. The sample contains about 220,000 clones, around 84% of which appear only once. Germline assignment: CDR1 SNHLY and CDR2 FYNNEI. The CDR3 loop spans 13 amino acids. The ends were cut back, 7 bases at V and 0 bases at J, with 9 bases in the middle. The sample consisted of peripheral blood. The V call is TRBV2, the J call TRBJ1-1; unclear D gene. This clonotype originated in a woman in her sixties who had recovered from COVID-19. CDR3 sequence: CASIKTLNTEAFF. In DNA form, the CDR3 reads TGTGCCAGCATTAAGACACTGAACACTGAAGCTTTCTTT. Full variable domain (missing parts from reference TRBV2 and TRBJ1-1): EPEVTQTPSHQVTQMGQEVILRCVPISNHLYFYWYRQILGQKVEFLVSFYNNEISEKSEIFDDQFSVERPDGSNFTLKIRSTKLEDSAMYFCASIKTLNTEAFFGQGTRLTVV.